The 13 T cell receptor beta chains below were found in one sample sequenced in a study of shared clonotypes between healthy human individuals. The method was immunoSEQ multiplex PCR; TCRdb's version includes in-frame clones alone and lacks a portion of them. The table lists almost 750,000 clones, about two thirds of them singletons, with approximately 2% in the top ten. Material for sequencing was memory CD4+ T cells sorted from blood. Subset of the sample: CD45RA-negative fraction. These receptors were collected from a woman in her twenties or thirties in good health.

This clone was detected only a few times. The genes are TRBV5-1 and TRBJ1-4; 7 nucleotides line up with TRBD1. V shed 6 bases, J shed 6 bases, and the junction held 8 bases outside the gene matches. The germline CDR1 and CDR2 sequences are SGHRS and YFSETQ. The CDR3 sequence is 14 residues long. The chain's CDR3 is CASTRDSTDEKLFF. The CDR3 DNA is TGCGCCAGCACCCGGGACAGCACGGATGAAAAACTGTTTTTT.

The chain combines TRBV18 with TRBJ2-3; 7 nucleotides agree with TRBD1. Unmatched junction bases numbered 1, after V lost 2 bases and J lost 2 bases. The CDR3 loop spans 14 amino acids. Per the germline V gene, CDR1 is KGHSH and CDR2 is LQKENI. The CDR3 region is CASSPDRVTDTQYF. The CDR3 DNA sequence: TGTGCCAGCTCACCAGACAGGGTCACAGATACGCAGTATTTT.

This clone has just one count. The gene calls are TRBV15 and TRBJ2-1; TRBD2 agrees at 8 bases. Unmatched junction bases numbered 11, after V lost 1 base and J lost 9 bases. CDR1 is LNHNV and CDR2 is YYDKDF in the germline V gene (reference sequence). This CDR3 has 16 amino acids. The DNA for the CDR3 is TGTGCCACCAGCAGAGTCTCCGGGAGGGGCGACGGTGAGCAGTTCTTC. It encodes CATSRVSGRGDGEQFF. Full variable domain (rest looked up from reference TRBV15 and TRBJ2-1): DAMVIQNPRYQVTQFGKPVTLSCSQTLNHNVMYWYQQKSSQAPKLLFHYYDKDFNNEADTPDNFQSRRPNTSFCFLDIRSPGLGDTAMYLCATSRVSGRGDGEQFFGPGTRLTVL.

The CDR3 loop reads CASSLGVGVTSEQYF. CDR3 nucleotide sequence: TGTGCCAGCAGTCTAGGAGTCGGGGTGACGTCCGAGCAGTACTTC. The chain links TRBV28 to TRBJ2-7; D perhaps matches TRBD2 (5 bases). The CDR3 is made up of 15 amino acids. Germline CDR1 reads MDHEN; CDR2 reads SYDVKM. V lost 5 bases, J lost 6 bases, and 20 bases lay in between.

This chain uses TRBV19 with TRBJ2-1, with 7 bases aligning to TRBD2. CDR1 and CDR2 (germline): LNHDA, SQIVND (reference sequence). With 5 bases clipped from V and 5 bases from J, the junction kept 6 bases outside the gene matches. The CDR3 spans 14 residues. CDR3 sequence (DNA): TGTGCCAGTAGTGATAGGGAGGGAAACAATGAGCAGTTCTTC. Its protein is CASSDREGNNEQFF.

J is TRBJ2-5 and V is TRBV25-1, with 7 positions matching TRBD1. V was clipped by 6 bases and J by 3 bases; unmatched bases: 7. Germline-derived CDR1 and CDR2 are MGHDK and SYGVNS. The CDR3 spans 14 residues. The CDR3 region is CASSATGVEETQYF. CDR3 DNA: TGTGCCAGCAGCGCAACAGGGGTTGAAGAGACCCAGTACTTC. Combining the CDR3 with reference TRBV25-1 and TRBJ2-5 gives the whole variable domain EADIYQTPRYLVIGTGKKITLECSQTMGHDKMYWYQQDPGMELHLIHYSYGVNSTEKGDLSSESTVSRIRTEHFPLTLESARPSHTSQYLCASSATGVEETQYFGPGTRLLVL.

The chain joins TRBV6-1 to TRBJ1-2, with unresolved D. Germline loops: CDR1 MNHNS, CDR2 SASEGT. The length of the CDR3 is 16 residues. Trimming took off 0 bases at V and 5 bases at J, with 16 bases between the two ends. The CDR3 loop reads CASSEARTSLEYGYTF. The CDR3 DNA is TGTGCCAGCAGTGAAGCTCGTACTTCCCTGGAATATGGCTACACCTTC.

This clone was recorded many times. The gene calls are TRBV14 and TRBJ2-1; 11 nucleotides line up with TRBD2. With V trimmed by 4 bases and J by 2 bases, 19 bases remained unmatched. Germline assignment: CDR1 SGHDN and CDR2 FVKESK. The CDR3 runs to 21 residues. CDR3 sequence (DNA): TGTGCCAGCAGCCTCCATAAGGGACTAGCGGCTCCGAGGGGGACCTACAATGAGCAGTTCTTC. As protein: CASSLHKGLAAPRGTYNEQFF.

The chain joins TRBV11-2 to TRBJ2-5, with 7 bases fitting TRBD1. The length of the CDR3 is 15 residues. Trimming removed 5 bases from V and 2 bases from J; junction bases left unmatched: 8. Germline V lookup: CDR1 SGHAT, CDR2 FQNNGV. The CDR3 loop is CASSQIQGQQETQYF. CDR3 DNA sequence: TGTGCCAGCAGCCAGATACAGGGACAGCAAGAGACCCAGTACTTC.

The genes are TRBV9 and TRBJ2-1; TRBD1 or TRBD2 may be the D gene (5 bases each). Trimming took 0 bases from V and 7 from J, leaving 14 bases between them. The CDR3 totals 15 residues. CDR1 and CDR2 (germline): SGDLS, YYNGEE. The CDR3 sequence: CASSVAGTTTNEQFF. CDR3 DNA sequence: TGTGCCAGCAGCGTAGCTGGGACCACAACTAATGAGCAGTTCTTC.

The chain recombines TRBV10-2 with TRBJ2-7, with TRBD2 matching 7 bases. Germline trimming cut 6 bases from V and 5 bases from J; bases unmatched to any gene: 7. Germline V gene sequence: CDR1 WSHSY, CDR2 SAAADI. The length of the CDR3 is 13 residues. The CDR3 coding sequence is TGCGCCAGCAGGGAGAACGGGGGGAACGAGCAGTACTTC. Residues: CASRENGGNEQYF.

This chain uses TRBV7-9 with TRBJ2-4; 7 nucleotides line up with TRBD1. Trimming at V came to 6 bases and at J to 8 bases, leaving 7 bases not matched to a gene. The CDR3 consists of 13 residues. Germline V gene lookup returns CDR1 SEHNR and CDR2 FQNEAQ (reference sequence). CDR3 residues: CASSSTGADIQYF. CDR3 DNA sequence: TGTGCCAGCAGTAGTACAGGGGCGGACATTCAGTACTTC.

CDR3 sequence: CASSLDSGNYNEQFF. CDR3 in DNA: TGTGCCAGCAGCTTAGATAGCGGCAACTACAATGAGCAGTTCTTC. The chain recombines TRBV11-3 with TRBJ2-1; D may be TRBD2 (6 bases). The germline V gene encodes CDR1 SGHNT and CDR2 YENEEA. This CDR3 region has 15 residues. The V end was cut by 0 bases, the J end by 3 bases, with 9 bases between.